A single sample is the source of the 17 T cell receptor beta chains below, sequenced in a study of blood T cells in healthy people across ages. It was with a sample-barcoded 5' primer and a J-beta primer mix that a second PCR of roughly 7 to 11 cycles was run. TCRdb re-called the 5' RACE reads through MiXCR, storing one row per CDR3 protein. The data hold hundreds of thousands of distinct CDR3 sequences, with under 30% observed a single time. These same records also appear under a second study, on T cells of mothers and their children.

The sample taken for sequencing was blood. Receptor source: a boy younger than 18 in good health.

V is TRBV6-5 and J is TRBJ2-2, with 7 bases that match TRBD1. V lost 2 bases to trimming and J lost 6 bases; unmatched junction nucleotides: 12. The germline CDR1 and CDR2 sequences are MNHEY and SVGAGI. There are 17 residues in the CDR3. CDR3 loop: CASSYPKDRMGSGELFF. CDR3 nucleotide sequence: TGTGCCAGCAGTTACCCCAAGGACAGGATGGGGTCCGGGGAGCTGTTTTTT.

This clonotype was observed a few times. The CDR3 reads CASSVTGAIGGNEQFF. CDR3 in DNA: TGTGCCAGCAGCGTCACTGGGGCCATTGGGGGGAATGAGCAGTTCTTC. The chain couples TRBV7-3 to TRBJ2-1, with D tentatively TRBD2 (6 bases). CDR3 length: 16 residues. Germline V gene lookup returns CDR1 SGHTA and CDR2 FQGTGA. V shed 5 bases and J shed 7 bases, with 21 bases lying between them.

This clonotype was observed a handful of times. The chain uses TRBV12-3 or TRBV12-4 and TRBJ2-7, with D hard to call. There are 12 residues in the CDR3. Trimming took off 3 bases at V and 7 bases at J, with 10 bases between the two ends. CDR3 nucleotide sequence: TGTGCCAGCAGTTTGGACGCCCAAGAGCAGTACTTC. Translating gives CASSLDAQEQYF.

The rearrangement uses TRBV20-1 and TRBJ2-7; either TRBD1 or TRBD2 may fit D (6 bases each). CDR3 size: 14 residues. The V gene lost 3 bases and the J gene lost 4 bases, with 16 bases spanning the gap. Looked up from germline, CDR1 is DFQATT and CDR2 is SNEGSKA (reference sequence). The CDR3 coding sequence is TGCAGTGCTAGGCCCGGGGGCCGGGAGTACGAGCAGTACTTC. This gives the protein CSARPGGREYEQYF.

V and J are TRBV5-5 and TRBJ2-2; D remains unclear. Germline values: CDR1 SGHKS, CDR2 YYEKEE (reference sequence). This CDR3 has 13 residues. V was shortened by 3 bases and J by 6 bases, with 9 bases between the two germline ends. In nucleotides, the CDR3 is TGTGCCAGCAGCTCCACGAGGTCCGGGGAGCTGTTTTTT. This translates into CASSSTRSGELFF.

The V call is TRBV14, the J call TRBJ2-7; no clear D. This CDR3 has 14 amino acids. V lost 1 base, J lost 0 bases, and 7 bases lay in between. CDR1 is SGHDN and CDR2 is FVKESK in the germline V gene. The CDR3 DNA is TGTGCCAGCAGCCAAGGATCCTACTCCTACGAGCAGTACTTC. Translation gives CASSQGSYSYEQYF.

This clonotype has just a few counts. One end of the junction does not line up with germline, which may come from a read error. The chain is built from TRBV27 and TRBJ1-2; D gene unclear. The CDR3 length is 15 residues. The germline V gene has CDR1 MNHEY and CDR2 SMNVEV (reference sequence). This chain's CDR3 is CASSPVVAPYYGYTF. In DNA form, the CDR3 reads TGCGCCAGCAGTCCCGTCGTGGCCCCTTACTATGGCTACACCTTC.

This clonotype has more than one count but fewer than ten. This chain connects TRBV6-2 or TRBV6-3 to TRBJ2-7, with 9 positions matching TRBD1. CDR1 is MNHEY and CDR2 is SVGEGT in the germline V gene. V lost 5 bases and J lost 4; bases outside the gene matches: 6. The CDR3 is 14 residues long. CDR3 loop: CASSGQGRSYEQYF. The CDR3 DNA sequence: TGTGCCAGCAGTGGACAGGGGCGGTCTTACGAGCAGTACTTC.

At least ten counts were recorded for this clonotype. The V call is TRBV20-1, the J call TRBJ2-7; the D gene is possibly TRBD2 (6 bases). V gave up 3 bases and J gave up 4 bases, with 22 bases separating them. Germline values: CDR1 DFQATT, CDR2 SNEGSKA (reference sequence). The CDR3 runs to 16 residues. CDR3 bases: TGCAGTGCTAGTTACCGGAGGGTTGGCGGACATTACGAGCAGTACTTC. Translating it yields CSASYRRVGGHYEQYF.

This clonotype was seen a few times. The chain employs TRBV20-1 and TRBJ2-5; D gene unclear. The J call could be wrong; TRBJ2-7 is a better fit for the DNA end. Germline CDR1 is DFQATT and CDR2 is SNEGSKA (reference sequence). The CDR3 sequence is 13 residues long. CDR3 nucleotide sequence: TGCAGTGCTAGACGGCCCGGCTACTACGAGCAGTACTTC. Protein: CSARRPGYYEQYF.

This clonotype came up many times. The chain joins TRBV6-5 to TRBJ1-1; 12 nucleotides line up with TRBD1. Germline CDR1 reads MNHEY; CDR2 reads SVGAGI. V was pared by 1 base and J by 6 bases, with 15 bases of the junction left unmatched. CDR3 size: 19 residues. The DNA of the CDR3 is TGTGCCAGCAGTTACTTTGACGATTGGGGACAGGGGGCAGGGGCTGAAGCTTTCTTT. This codes for CASSYFDDWGQGAGAEAFF.

This clonotype was seen a few times. The chain joins TRBV20-1 to TRBJ1-6; 7 positions match TRBD1. The CDR3 extends over 16 amino acids. V dropped 6 bases and J dropped 9; count of bases not matched to a gene: 17. CDR1 and CDR2 (germline): DFQATT, SNEGSKA (reference sequence). This chain's CDR3 is CSARDSATWGISPLHF. In nucleotides, the CDR3 is TGCAGTGCCCGGGACAGCGCTACTTGGGGGATTTCACCCCTCCACTTT.

This clonotype has only a few counts. One end of the junction does not line up with germline, which may come from a read error. The V call is TRBV4-3, the J call TRBJ2-2; D tentatively fits TRBD1 or TRBD2 (5 bases each). Germline assignment: CDR1 LGHNA and CDR2 YSLEER. The CDR3 is 15 residues long. The CDR3 sequence: CASSSQPQGPGEPFF. The CDR3, as DNA: TGCGCCAGCAGCTCGCAACCTCAGGGTCCCGGGGAGCCGTTTTTT.

The chain couples TRBV5-1 to TRBJ1-2; 9 nucleotides agree with TRBD1. With 4 bases clipped from V and 4 bases from J, the junction kept 5 bases outside the gene matches. The CDR3 has 14 amino acids. Germline values: CDR1 SGHRS, CDR2 YFSETQ. CDR3 residues: CASSGGTGIYGYTF. CDR3 coding DNA: TGCGCCAGCAGCGGCGGGACAGGGATCTATGGCTACACCTTC.

The V gene is TRBV6-5, the J gene TRBJ2-1; no definite D call. The end of the DNA aligns better with TRBJ2-5, so the J call may be wrong. The CDR3 extends over 12 amino acids. Germline V gene lookup returns CDR1 MNHEY and CDR2 SVGAGI. The DNA of the CDR3 is TGTGCCAGCAGTTACTCGAACGTTTACCAGTACTTC. It translates to CASSYSNVYQYF.

Concerning this clonotype itself: One end of the junction varies from germline; a read error may be responsible. V is TRBV29-1 and J is TRBJ2-5; 8 bases fit TRBD2. Germline V gene data show CDR1 as SQVTM and CDR2 as ANQGSEA. The CDR3 is made up of 15 amino acids. DNA of the CDR3: TGCAGCGTCGATTCTGTTAGCGGGATCGTGGAGACCCAGCACTTC. It translates to CSVDSVSGIVETQHF.

The rearrangement links TRBV6-1 to TRBJ1-3; D is possibly TRBD1 (5 bases). This CDR3 is built from 16 residues. CDR1 MNHNS and CDR2 SASEGT come from the germline V gene. Between the trimmed V and J ends, which lost 1 base and 0 bases, there was a span of 10 bases. The CDR3 is CASSEVAGASGNTIYF. CDR3 DNA: TGTGCCAGCAGTGAAGTAGCCGGGGCCTCTGGAAACACCATATATTTT.